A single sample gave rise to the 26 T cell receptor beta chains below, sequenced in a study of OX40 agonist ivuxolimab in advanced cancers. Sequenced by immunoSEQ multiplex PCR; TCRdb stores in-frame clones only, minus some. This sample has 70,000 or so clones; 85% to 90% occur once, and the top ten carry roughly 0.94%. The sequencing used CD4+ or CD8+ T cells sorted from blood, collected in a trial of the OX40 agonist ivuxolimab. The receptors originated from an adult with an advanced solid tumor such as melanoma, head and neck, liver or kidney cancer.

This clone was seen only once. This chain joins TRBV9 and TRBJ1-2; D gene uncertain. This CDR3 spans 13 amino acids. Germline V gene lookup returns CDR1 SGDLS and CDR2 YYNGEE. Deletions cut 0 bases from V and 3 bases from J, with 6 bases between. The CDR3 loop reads CASSVGTDYGYTF. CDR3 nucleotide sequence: TGTGCCAGCAGCGTAGGGACGGACTATGGCTACACCTTC.

The CDR3 is CASRPGLHSGNTIYF. The CDR3 DNA sequence: TGTGCCAGCAGGCCGGGACTTCACTCTGGAAACACCATATATTTT. The V call is TRBV2, the J call TRBJ1-3, with D possibly TRBD1 on 5 matching bases. V gave up 6 bases and J gave up 0 bases, with 12 bases separating them. There are 15 residues in the CDR3. Per germline, CDR1 SNHLY and CDR2 FYNNEI. The variable domain in full, with the rest retrieved from reference TRBV2 and TRBJ1-3, is EPEVTQTPSHQVTQMGQEVILRCVPISNHLYFYWYRQILGQKVEFLVSFYNNEISEKSEIFDDQFSVERPDGSNFTLKIRSTKLEDSAMYFCASRPGLHSGNTIYFGEGSWLTVV.

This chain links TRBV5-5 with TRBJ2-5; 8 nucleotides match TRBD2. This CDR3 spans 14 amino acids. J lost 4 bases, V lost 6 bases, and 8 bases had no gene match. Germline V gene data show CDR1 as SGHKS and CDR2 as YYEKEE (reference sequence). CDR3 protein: CASTFWSGGETQYF. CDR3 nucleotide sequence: TGTGCCAGCACCTTCTGGAGCGGGGGAGAGACCCAGTACTTC.

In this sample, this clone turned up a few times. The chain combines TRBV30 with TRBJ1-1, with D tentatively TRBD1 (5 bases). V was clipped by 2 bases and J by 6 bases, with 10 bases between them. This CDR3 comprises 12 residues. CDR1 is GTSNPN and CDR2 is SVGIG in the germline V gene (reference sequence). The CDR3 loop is CAWSLRVPEAFF. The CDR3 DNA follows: TGTGCCTGGAGTCTCAGGGTTCCTGAAGCTTTCTTT.

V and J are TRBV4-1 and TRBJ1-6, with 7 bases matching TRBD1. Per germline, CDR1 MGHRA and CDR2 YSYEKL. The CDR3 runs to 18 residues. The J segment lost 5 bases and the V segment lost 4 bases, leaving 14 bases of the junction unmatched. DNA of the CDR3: TGCGCCAGCAGCCGCGACAGGGCCTCCTCTTTCAATAATTCACCCCTCCACTTT. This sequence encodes CASSRDRASSFNNSPLHF.

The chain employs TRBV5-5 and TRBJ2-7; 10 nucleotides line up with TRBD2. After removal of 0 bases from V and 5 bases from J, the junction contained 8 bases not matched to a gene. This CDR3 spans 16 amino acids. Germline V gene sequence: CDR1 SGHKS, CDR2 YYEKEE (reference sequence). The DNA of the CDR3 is TGTGCCAGCAGCTTGGAAAGCGGGGGGGCTTGGGACGAGCAGTACTTC. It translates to CASSLESGGAWDEQYF.

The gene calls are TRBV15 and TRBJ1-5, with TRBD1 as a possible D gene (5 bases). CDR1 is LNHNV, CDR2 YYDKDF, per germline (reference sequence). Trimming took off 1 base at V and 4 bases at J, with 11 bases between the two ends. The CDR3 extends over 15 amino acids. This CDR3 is CATSRVGRDNQPQHF. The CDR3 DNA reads TGTGCCACCAGCAGAGTAGGCAGGGATAATCAGCCCCAGCATTTT. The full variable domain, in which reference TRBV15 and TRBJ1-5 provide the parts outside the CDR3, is DAMVIQNPRYQVTQFGKPVTLSCSQTLNHNVMYWYQQKSSQAPKLLFHYYDKDFNNEADTPDNFQSRRPNTSFCFLDIRSPGLGDTAMYLCATSRVGRDNQPQHFGDGTRLSIL.

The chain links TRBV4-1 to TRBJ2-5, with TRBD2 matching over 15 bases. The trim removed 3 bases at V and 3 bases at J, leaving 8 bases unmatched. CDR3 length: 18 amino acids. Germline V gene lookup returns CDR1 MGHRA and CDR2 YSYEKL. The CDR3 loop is CASSQGLAGGTSKETQYF. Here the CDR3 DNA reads TGCGCCAGCAGCCAGGGACTAGCGGGGGGAACCTCGAAAGAGACCCAGTACTTC.

The CDR3 DNA follows: TGTGCCAGCAGTTTTCGGGCAGCCTCTGGAAACACCATATATTTT. As protein: CASSFRAASGNTIYF. This chain connects TRBV28 to TRBJ1-3; D remains ambiguous. Germline values: CDR1 MDHEN, CDR2 SYDVKM. V was clipped by 3 bases and J by 0 bases, with 9 bases between them. The CDR3 consists of 15 residues.

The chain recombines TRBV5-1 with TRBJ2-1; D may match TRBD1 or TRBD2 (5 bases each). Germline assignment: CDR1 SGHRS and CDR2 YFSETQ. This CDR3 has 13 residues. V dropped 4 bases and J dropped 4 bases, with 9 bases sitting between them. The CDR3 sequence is CASSRGGYNEQFF. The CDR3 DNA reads TGCGCCAGCAGCCGGGGCGGTTACAATGAGCAGTTCTTC.

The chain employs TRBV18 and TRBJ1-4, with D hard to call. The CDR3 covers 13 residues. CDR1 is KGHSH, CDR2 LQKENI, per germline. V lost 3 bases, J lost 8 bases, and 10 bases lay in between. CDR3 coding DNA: TGTGCCAGCTCACCGGACCAGCGGGAAAAACTGTTTTTT. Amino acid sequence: CASSPDQREKLFF. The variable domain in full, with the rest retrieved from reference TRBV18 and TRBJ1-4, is NAGVMQNPRHLVRRRGQEARLRCSPMKGHSHVYWYRQLPEEGLKFMVYLQKENIIDESGMPKERFSAEFPKEGPSILRIQQVVRGDSAAYFCASSPDQREKLFFGSGTQLSVL.

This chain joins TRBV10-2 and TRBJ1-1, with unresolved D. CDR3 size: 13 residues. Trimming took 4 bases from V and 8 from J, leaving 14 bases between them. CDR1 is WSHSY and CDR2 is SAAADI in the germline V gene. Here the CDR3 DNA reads TGCGCCAGCAGTGTCGATAGTCCGGGGGAAGCTTTCTTT. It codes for CASSVDSPGEAFF.

The CDR3 coding sequence is TGTGCCAGCACCGTACGGGGGGAGACCCAGTACTTC. This gives the protein CASTVRGETQYF. The rearrangement joins TRBV6-1 to TRBJ2-5; D is possibly TRBD2 (6 bases). Between the trimmed V and J ends, which lost 7 bases and 5 bases, there was a span of 11 bases. Germline CDR1 is MNHNS and CDR2 is SASEGT. This CDR3 is built from 12 residues.

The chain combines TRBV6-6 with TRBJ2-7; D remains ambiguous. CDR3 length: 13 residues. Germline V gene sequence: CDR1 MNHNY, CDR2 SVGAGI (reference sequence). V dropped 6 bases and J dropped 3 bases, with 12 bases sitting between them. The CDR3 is CASSTGPNYEQYF. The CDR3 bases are TGTGCCAGCAGCACCGGGCCGAACTACGAGCAGTACTTC.

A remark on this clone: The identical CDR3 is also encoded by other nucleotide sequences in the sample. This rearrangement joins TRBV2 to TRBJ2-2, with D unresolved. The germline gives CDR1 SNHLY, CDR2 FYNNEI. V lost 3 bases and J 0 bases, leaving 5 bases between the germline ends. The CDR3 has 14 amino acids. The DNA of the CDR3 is TGTGCCAGCAGTGAGGCAGCGAACACCGGGGAGCTGTTTTTT. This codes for CASSEAANTGELFF.

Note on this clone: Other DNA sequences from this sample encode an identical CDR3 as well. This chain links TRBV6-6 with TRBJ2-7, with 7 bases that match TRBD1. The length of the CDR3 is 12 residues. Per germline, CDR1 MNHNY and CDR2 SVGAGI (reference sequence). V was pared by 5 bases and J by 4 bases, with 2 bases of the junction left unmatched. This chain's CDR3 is CASSGTAYEQYF. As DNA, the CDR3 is TGTGCCAGCAGTGGGACAGCGTACGAGCAGTACTTC.

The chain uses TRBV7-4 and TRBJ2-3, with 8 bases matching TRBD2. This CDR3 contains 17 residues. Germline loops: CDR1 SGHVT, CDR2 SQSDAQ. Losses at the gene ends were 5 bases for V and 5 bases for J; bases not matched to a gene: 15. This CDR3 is CASSLQGNGRAEDTQYF. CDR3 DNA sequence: TGTGCCAGCAGCCTCCAGGGCAACGGGAGGGCCGAAGATACGCAGTATTTT.

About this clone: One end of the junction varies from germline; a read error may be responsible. The DNA of the CDR3 is TGTGCTAGCAGCTTAGCCCAGGGGCGAGGAGAGACCCAGTACTTC. This codes for CASSLAQGRGETQYF. This chain connects TRBV7-7 to TRBJ2-5, with D tentatively TRBD1 (6 bases). The CDR3 spans 15 residues. Germline V CDR1 and CDR2: SSHAT, FNYEAQ (reference sequence). Looking up the rest from reference TRBV7-7 and TRBJ2-5 gives the full variable domain: GAGVSQSPRYKVTKRGQDVTLRCDPISSHATLYWYQQALGQGPEFLTYFNYEAQPDKSGLPSDRFSAERPEGSISTLTIQRTEQRDSAMYRCASSLAQGRGETQYFGPGTRLLVL.

CDR3 protein: CASSRQGAGEQYF. The CDR3 nucleotides read TGCGCCAGCAGTCGGCAGGGGGCCGGCGAGCAGTACTTC. The chain has TRBV10-1 and TRBJ2-7, with TRBD1 matching 8 bases. V lost 5 bases to trimming and J lost 6 bases; unmatched junction nucleotides: 6. There are 13 residues in the CDR3. Per germline, CDR1 WNHNN and CDR2 SYGVQD (reference sequence).

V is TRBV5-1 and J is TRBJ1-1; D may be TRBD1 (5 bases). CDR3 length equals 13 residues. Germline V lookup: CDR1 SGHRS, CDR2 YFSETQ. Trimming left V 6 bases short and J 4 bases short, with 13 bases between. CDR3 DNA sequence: TGCGCCAGCACCAGGGAGTATGGCACTGAAGCTTTCTTT. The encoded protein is CASTREYGTEAFF.

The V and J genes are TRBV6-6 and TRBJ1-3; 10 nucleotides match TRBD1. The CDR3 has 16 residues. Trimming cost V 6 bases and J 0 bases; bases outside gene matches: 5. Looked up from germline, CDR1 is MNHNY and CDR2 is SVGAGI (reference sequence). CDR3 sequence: CASRTGTGASGNTIYF. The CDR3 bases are TGTGCCAGCAGGACCGGGACAGGGGCCTCTGGAAACACCATATATTTT.

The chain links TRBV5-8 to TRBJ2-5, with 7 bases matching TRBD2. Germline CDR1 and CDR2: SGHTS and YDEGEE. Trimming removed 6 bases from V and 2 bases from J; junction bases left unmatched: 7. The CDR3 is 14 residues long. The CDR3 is CASTLWGGQETQYF. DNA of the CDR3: TGTGCCAGCACCCTCTGGGGGGGTCAAGAGACCCAGTACTTC.

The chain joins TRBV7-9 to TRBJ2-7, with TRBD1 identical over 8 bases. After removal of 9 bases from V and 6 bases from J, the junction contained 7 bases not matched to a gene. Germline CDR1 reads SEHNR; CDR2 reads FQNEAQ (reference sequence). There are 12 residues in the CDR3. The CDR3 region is CASVQGVREQYF. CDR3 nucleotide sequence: TGTGCCAGTGTACAGGGGGTTCGCGAGCAGTACTTC.

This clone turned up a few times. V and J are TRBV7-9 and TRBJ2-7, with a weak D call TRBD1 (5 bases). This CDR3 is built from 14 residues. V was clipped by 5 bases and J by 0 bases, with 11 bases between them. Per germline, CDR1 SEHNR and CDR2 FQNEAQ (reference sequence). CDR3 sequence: CASSTRQSSYEQYF. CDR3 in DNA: TGTGCCAGCAGCACAAGACAGAGCTCCTACGAGCAGTACTTC.

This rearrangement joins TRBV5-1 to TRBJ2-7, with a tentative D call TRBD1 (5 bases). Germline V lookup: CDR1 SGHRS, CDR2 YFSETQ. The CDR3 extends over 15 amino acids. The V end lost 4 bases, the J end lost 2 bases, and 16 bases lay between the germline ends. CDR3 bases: TGCGCCAGCAGCCCTTTGCGTGGGGCGGCCTACGAGCAGTACTTC. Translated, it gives CASSPLRGAAYEQYF.

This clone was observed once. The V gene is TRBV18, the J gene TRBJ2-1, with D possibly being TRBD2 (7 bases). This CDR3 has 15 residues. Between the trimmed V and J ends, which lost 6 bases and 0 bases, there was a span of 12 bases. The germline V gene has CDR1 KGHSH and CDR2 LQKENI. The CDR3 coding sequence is TGTGCCAGCTCGACTAGGGGGGGCTCCTACAATGAGCAGTTCTTC. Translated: CASSTRGGSYNEQFF.